This section outlines one T cell receptor (beta chain) sequence together with its context. Its matching antigen is unknown. A much larger clone sits a single nucleotide away, making a read error possible. TCR beta CDR3 amplification used RNA transcripts. In the first round, RT-PCR was carried out with HTBI primers, and a multiplex PCR formed the second round. TCRdb analysed the multiplex PCR reads with MiXCR anew, one entry per CDR3 protein. The table shows about 480,000 distinct CDR3 sequences, with approximately 14% occurring only once. With V trimmed by 1 base and J by 7 bases, 4 bases remained unmatched. The CDR3 loop spans 15 amino acids. Germline lookup yields CDR1 LNHNV and CDR2 YYDKDF (reference sequence). This entry belongs to a study of Graves' ophthalmopathy and Graves' hyperthyroidism. Study context: Peripheral blood was gathered at first diagnosis, ahead of any treatment whatsoever.

Study-wide findings and caveats: For predicting ophthalmopathy progression, the model had approximately 70% sensitivity and roughly 72% specificity.

Out of 7.5 to 10 ml of fresh peripheral blood, PBMCs were obtained. The material sequenced was blood. This chain links TRBV15 with TRBJ2-7, with 13 bases identical to TRBD2. The TCR comes from a woman aged 25-40 years with Graves' ophthalmopathy. The CDR3 sequence is CATSRGTSGSNEQYF. The CDR3, as DNA: TGTGCCACCAGCAGAGGGACTAGCGGGAGCAATGAGCAGTACTTC.